Listed below are T cell receptor beta chains from one sample, sequenced in a study of T-cell memory formation after mild COVID-19. TCRdb re-called the 5' RACE reads with MiXCR, one entry per CDR3 protein. The sample has a few hundred thousand distinct CDR3 sequences, 20% to 25% seen once; the top ten hold roughly 23%. Sequences were obtained from PBMCs or a T cell subset sorted from them (not recorded which). Source of these receptors: a man aged 18 to 30 who had mild COVID-19 (a few samples of this study predate the infection). Cell type and time point are not known. CDR3s include the opening cysteine and the closing phenylalanine or tryptophan. A D gene is named only where the DNA matches it firmly. Clone size is not always given. Where it is, it says once, few, many or a class for expanded clones.

V gene: TRBV5-6
J gene: TRBJ2-7
clone size: -
D gene: TRBD1
CDR3 length: 14
CDR3 DNA: TGTGCCAGCAGCCTGGACAGGGCTGCCTACGAGCAGTACTTC
CDR3 protein: CASSLDRAAYEQYF

V gene: TRBV5-1
J gene: TRBJ1-1
clone size: few
D gene: -
CDR3 length: 13
CDR3 DNA: TGCGCCAGCAGCCCACCGGGAGACACTGAAGCTTTCTTT
CDR3 protein: CASSPPGDTEAFF

V gene: TRBV12-5
J gene: TRBJ1-1
clone size: -
D gene: -
CDR3 length: 11
CDR3 DNA: TGTGCTAGTGGTTTAGGGCGTATAGCTTTCTTT
CDR3 protein: CASGLGRIAFF

V gene: TRBV24-1
J gene: TRBJ1-2
clone size: -
D gene: -
CDR3 length: 14
CDR3 DNA: TGTGCCACCAGTGAAGGGGGACGCAGCTATGGCTACACCTTC
CDR3 protein: CATSEGGRSYGYTF

V gene: TRBV20-1
J gene: TRBJ2-3
clone size: many
D gene: -
CDR3 length: 13
CDR3 DNA: TGCAGTGGGCTAGTCCGTATCACAGATACGCAGTATTTT
CDR3 protein: CSGLVRITDTQYF

V gene: TRBV7-9
J gene: TRBJ2-5
clone size: -
D gene: -
CDR3 length: 17
CDR3 DNA: TGTGCCAGCACCGTAGAAGGTTCGAGGGAGAACCAAGAGACCCAGTACTTC
CDR3 protein: CASTVEGSRENQETQYF

V gene: TRBV9
J gene: TRBJ1-2
clone size: few
D gene: -
CDR3 length: 14
CDR3 DNA: TGTGCCAGCAGCGTAGCTTCGGCAGGGTCCGGCTACACCTTC
CDR3 protein: CASSVASAGSGYTF

V gene: TRBV6-2/TRBV6-3
J gene: TRBJ2-7
clone size: -
D gene: -
CDR3 length: 15
CDR3 DNA: TGTGCCAGCAGTTGTCCCAGCTGGGGGTCCTACGAGCAGTACTTC
CDR3 protein: CASSCPSWGSYEQYF

V gene: TRBV6-2/TRBV6-3
J gene: TRBJ1-4
clone size: many
D gene: -
CDR3 length: 12
CDR3 DNA: TGTGCCAGCAGTCCCGCGGATGAAAAACTGTTTTTT
CDR3 protein: CASSPADEKLFF

V gene: TRBV18
J gene: TRBJ2-1
clone size: few
D gene: TRBD1
CDR3 length: 15
CDR3 DNA: TGTGCCAGCTCAAACCGGGACAGAGGCTACAATGAGCAGTTCTTC
CDR3 protein: CASSNRDRGYNEQFF

V gene: TRBV7-2
J gene: TRBJ1-2
clone size: few
D gene: TRBD1
CDR3 length: 15
CDR3 DNA: TGTGCCAGCAGCTCAACCCCGGACAGGGGGCTTGGCTACACCTTC
CDR3 protein: CASSSTPDRGLGYTF

V gene: TRBV6-5
J gene: TRBJ1-5
clone size: -
D gene: TRBD1
CDR3 length: 14
CDR3 DNA: TGTGCCAGCAGTTACTACAGGGGTCAGGGGCCCCAGCATTTT
CDR3 protein: CASSYYRGQGPQHF

V gene: TRBV6-1
J gene: TRBJ1-1
clone size: -
D gene: TRBD1
CDR3 length: 18
CDR3 DNA: TGTGCCAGCAGTGAATTGAGGGACAGGCGGACCCGGAGCACTGAAGCTTTCTTT
CDR3 protein: CASSELRDRRTRSTEAFF

V gene: TRBV3-1
J gene: TRBJ2-3
clone size: few
D gene: TRBD2
CDR3 length: 15
CDR3 DNA: TGTGCCAGCAGCCGCGGGACTAGCGGTGCAGATACGCAGTATTTT
CDR3 protein: CASSRGTSGADTQYF

V gene: TRBV28
J gene: TRBJ2-3
clone size: -
D gene: -
CDR3 length: 13
CDR3 DNA: TGTGCCAGCAGTCCGGGGTATTCAGATACGCAGTATTTT
CDR3 protein: CASSPGYSDTQYF

V gene: TRBV18
J gene: TRBJ1-6
clone size: -
D gene: -
CDR3 length: 16
CDR3 DNA: TGTGCCAGCTCACCGATAGGCGGACGGTCCAATTCACCCCTCCACTTT
CDR3 protein: CASSPIGGRSNSPLHF

V gene: TRBV5-1
J gene: TRBJ2-6
clone size: -
D gene: -
CDR3 length: 17
CDR3 DNA: TGCGCCAGCAGCTTGGACAGGCTCAACTCTGGGGCCAACGTCCTGACTTTC
CDR3 protein: CASSLDRLNSGANVLTF

V gene: TRBV5-1
J gene: TRBJ1-5
clone size: once
D gene: -
CDR3 length: 14
CDR3 DNA: TGCGCCAGCAGCTTCGACCCGAGCAATCAGCCCCAGCATTTT
CDR3 protein: CASSFDPSNQPQHF

V gene: TRBV11-2
J gene: TRBJ2-3
clone size: -
D gene: -
CDR3 length: 15
CDR3 DNA: TGTGCCAGCAGCCTCCTTTACTTGGAGGTGGATACGCAGTATTTT
CDR3 protein: CASSLLYLEVDTQYF

V gene: TRBV10-3
J gene: TRBJ1-1
clone size: -
D gene: -
CDR3 length: 14
CDR3 DNA: TGTGCCATCTCGCCGGGGGGGGATTGGACTGAAGCTTTCTTT
CDR3 protein: CAISPGGDWTEAFF

V gene: TRBV10-3
J gene: TRBJ2-5
clone size: -
D gene: -
CDR3 length: 14
CDR3 DNA: TGTGCCATCAGTGAGTCGGTGCAGGGAGAGACCCAGTGCTTC
CDR3 protein: CAISESVQGETQCF

V gene: TRBV20-1
J gene: TRBJ2-3
clone size: few
D gene: TRBD2
CDR3 length: 12
CDR3 DNA: TGCAGTCCGGGACTAGGGACAGATACGCAGTATTTT
CDR3 protein: CSPGLGTDTQYF

V gene: TRBV12-3/TRBV12-4
J gene: TRBJ2-1
clone size: -
D gene: -
CDR3 length: 16
CDR3 DNA: TGTGCCAGCACCCCCGTAGGGGGACCCCAAGGCAATGAGCAGTTCTTC
CDR3 protein: CASTPVGGPQGNEQFF

V gene: TRBV4-1
J gene: TRBJ2-3
clone size: -
D gene: TRBD1
CDR3 length: 13
CDR3 DNA: TGCGCCAGCAGTGTCCCCGGGACAGGGGTGCAGTATTTT
CDR3 protein: CASSVPGTGVQYF

V gene: TRBV7-7
J gene: TRBJ2-1
clone size: -
D gene: -
CDR3 length: 14
CDR3 DNA: TGTGCTAGCAGCTTAAACCTGTCAGGGAAGAAGCAGTTCTTC
CDR3 protein: CASSLNLSGKKQFF

V gene: TRBV9
J gene: TRBJ2-1
clone size: -
D gene: -
CDR3 length: 17
CDR3 DNA: TGTGCCAGCAGCGTAGTAGGGGGGACGGCATCCTACAATGAGCAGTTCTTC
CDR3 protein: CASSVVGGTASYNEQFF

V gene: TRBV10-3
J gene: TRBJ2-2
clone size: -
D gene: -
CDR3 length: 15
CDR3 DNA: TGTGCCATCAACCCCGGGATCCTCGGCACCGGGGAGCTGTTTTTT
CDR3 protein: CAINPGILGTGELFF

V gene: TRBV20-1
J gene: TRBJ1-1
clone size: -
D gene: -
CDR3 length: 16
CDR3 DNA: TGCAGTGCTAACGAACCGGGACACCAAACGAACACTGAAGCTTTCTTT
CDR3 protein: CSANEPGHQTNTEAFF

V gene: TRBV4-3
J gene: TRBJ1-4
clone size: -
D gene: -
CDR3 length: 15
CDR3 DNA: TGCGCCAGCAGCCAAGATGTCGGTTCGGGAGAAAAACTGTTTTTT
CDR3 protein: CASSQDVGSGEKLFF

V gene: TRBV7-2
J gene: TRBJ1-5
clone size: -
D gene: -
CDR3 length: 15
CDR3 DNA: TGTGCCAGCAGCTTAGCGCCGGGGGCCAGTCAGCCCCAGCATTTT
CDR3 protein: CASSLAPGASQPQHF

V gene: TRBV19
J gene: TRBJ1-1
clone size: -
D gene: -
CDR3 length: 14
CDR3 DNA: TGTGCCAGTAGTAGAGAGTTTTGGAACACTGAAGCTTTCTTT
CDR3 protein: CASSREFWNTEAFF

V gene: TRBV6-5
J gene: TRBJ1-2
clone size: -
D gene: -
CDR3 length: 13
CDR3 DNA: TGTGCCAGCAGTTACTCGGGTAATCTTGGCTACACCTTC
CDR3 protein: CASSYSGNLGYTF

V gene: TRBV12-3/TRBV12-4
J gene: TRBJ2-7
clone size: once
D gene: TRBD1
CDR3 length: 16
CDR3 DNA: TGTGCCAGCACCCAAATGCAGGGGGCTCTCCGCTCCGAGCAGTACTTC
CDR3 protein: CASTQMQGALRSEQYF

V gene: TRBV5-1
J gene: TRBJ2-7
clone size: -
D gene: -
CDR3 length: 15
CDR3 DNA: TGCGCCAGCAGCGCAGTCGGGACGGGGACCTACGAGCAGTACTTC
CDR3 protein: CASSAVGTGTYEQYF

V gene: TRBV14
J gene: TRBJ2-3
clone size: -
D gene: -
CDR3 length: 12
CDR3 DNA: TGTGCCAGCAGCCAATGGGGGAATACGCAGTATTTT
CDR3 protein: CASSQWGNTQYF

V gene: TRBV5-1
J gene: TRBJ2-5
clone size: few
D gene: -
CDR3 length: 14
CDR3 DNA: TGCGCCAGCAGCCACAGGGCCGACCAAGAGACCCAGTACTTC
CDR3 protein: CASSHRADQETQYF

V gene: TRBV3-1
J gene: TRBJ1-3
clone size: few
D gene: -
CDR3 length: 14
CDR3 DNA: TGTGCCAGCAGCCGCCGGAGGGATGGAAACACCATATATTTT
CDR3 protein: CASSRRRDGNTIYF

V gene: TRBV9
J gene: TRBJ2-1
clone size: -
D gene: TRBD2
CDR3 length: 16
CDR3 DNA: TGTGCCAGCAGCGTAGCGGGGGCGGGGGGTAACAATGAGCAGTTCTTC
CDR3 protein: CASSVAGAGGNNEQFF

V gene: TRBV10-3
J gene: TRBJ2-3
clone size: -
D gene: TRBD1
CDR3 length: 14
CDR3 DNA: TGTGCCATCAGGAGGGACAGGGGGGCAGATACGCAGTATTTT
CDR3 protein: CAIRRDRGADTQYF

V gene: TRBV5-5
J gene: TRBJ1-1
clone size: few
D gene: -
CDR3 length: 14
CDR3 DNA: TGTGCCAGCAGCGACGGGACACGGAACACTGAAGCTTTCTTT
CDR3 protein: CASSDGTRNTEAFF

V gene: TRBV19
J gene: TRBJ2-5
clone size: -
D gene: TRBD2
CDR3 length: 18
CDR3 DNA: TGTGCCAGTAGTATATCCGGGACTAGCGGTGCTCTCCAAGAGACCCAGTACTTC
CDR3 protein: CASSISGTSGALQETQYF

V gene: TRBV6-5
J gene: TRBJ1-6
clone size: few
D gene: -
CDR3 length: 15
CDR3 DNA: TGTGCCAGCAGTTACAGGGTTGAGAATAATTCACCCCTCCACTTT
CDR3 protein: CASSYRVENNSPLHF

V gene: TRBV18
J gene: TRBJ1-1
clone size: few
D gene: -
CDR3 length: 18
CDR3 DNA: TGTGCCAGCTCTCCGTCACAGGGAACAATATCCGGGGACACTGAAGCTTTCTTT
CDR3 protein: CASSPSQGTISGDTEAFF

V gene: TRBV4-1
J gene: TRBJ2-3
clone size: few
D gene: -
CDR3 length: 14
CDR3 DNA: TGCGCCAGCAGCCAAGACGCTCTGGGAGATACGCAGTATTTT
CDR3 protein: CASSQDALGDTQYF

V gene: TRBV4-1
J gene: TRBJ2-7
clone size: -
D gene: -
CDR3 length: 14
CDR3 DNA: TGCGCCAGCAGCCAAGATTGGCAGGGCTACGAGCAGTACTTC
CDR3 protein: CASSQDWQGYEQYF

V gene: TRBV4-1
J gene: TRBJ2-1
clone size: many
D gene: TRBD1
CDR3 length: 18
CDR3 DNA: TGCGCCAGCAGCCAAGGACAGGGCGAATGGGACTCCTACAATGAGCAGTTCTTC
CDR3 protein: CASSQGQGEWDSYNEQFF

V gene: TRBV7-2
J gene: TRBJ2-3
clone size: -
D gene: -
CDR3 length: 14
CDR3 DNA: TGTGCCAGCAGTCCGGGGCCCGCGGCCGATACGCAGTATTTT
CDR3 protein: CASSPGPAADTQYF

V gene: TRBV12-3/TRBV12-4
J gene: TRBJ2-7
clone size: -
D gene: -
CDR3 length: 14
CDR3 DNA: TGTGCCAGCAGTTTTCGGGAAGGCTCCTACGAGCAGTACTTC
CDR3 protein: CASSFREGSYEQYF

V gene: TRBV13
J gene: TRBJ2-1
clone size: -
D gene: TRBD2
CDR3 length: 16
CDR3 DNA: TGTGCCAGCAGAAGGACTAGCGGGCACTCCTACAATGAGCAGTTCTTC
CDR3 protein: CASRRTSGHSYNEQFF